The source of this T cell receptor beta chain is a study of CD8+CD57+ T cells in acquired aplastic anemia. On the study more broadly: Yields of DNA that came from sorted CD4+ and CD8+ cells averaged about 3 ug.

Sequenced patients had shown CD8+CD57+ cell expansion by flow cytometry. Germline V CDR1 and CDR2: DFQATT, SNEGSKA (reference sequence). This CDR3 spans 11 amino acids. V lost 5 bases, J lost 7 bases, and 11 bases lay in between. Profiles of TCR beta VDJ and CDR3 were generated from a genomic DNA template. In TCRdb, the reads were re-called with MiXCR into one record per CDR3 protein. In the table there are roughly 220,000 distinct CDR3 sequences, 60% to 80% of which are singletons. The specimen was sorted CD4+, CD8+, or CD8+CD57+ T cells (not recorded which) from PBMCs. The source is a human donor with aplastic anemia. The chain employs TRBV20-1 and TRBJ1-2, with a tentative D call TRBD1 (5 bases). CDR3 loop: CSARMRGGYTF. CDR3 in DNA: TGCAGTGCTCGTATGAGGGGTGGCTACACCTTC.